This T cell receptor (beta chain) is drawn from a study of blood T cell repertoires in COVID-19. The overall study: Researchers got acute and convalescent COVID-19 samples from the United States, Italy and Spain. Nucleic acid was either cDNA or gDNA, and it came from T cells, B-cell-depleted T cells, or PBMCs.

Trimming left V 3 bases short and J 5 bases short, with 10 bases between. This CDR3 is 13 amino acids long. Participant age was about 18 to 89 years, and participants resided in roughly 24 US areas. Cohorts were assigned according to the clinical history that participants reported. Data came from immunoSEQ multiplex PCR; TCRdb stores just in-frame clones and leaves some out. The data contain approximately 240,000 clones, around 90% of them seen just once; the ten biggest clones take up about 6%. Sequencing was carried out using PBMCs or T cells enriched from blood (not recorded which). V and J are TRBV12-3 or TRBV12-4 and TRBJ1-2; weak D call: TRBD1 (6 bases). The clonotype was recovered from a young woman with acute COVID-19. The CDR3 sequence: CASSFDRKYGYTF. CDR3 sequence (DNA): TGTGCCAGCAGTTTTGACAGGAAATATGGCTACACCTTC.